The 17 T cell receptor beta chains reported below all come from one sample, sequenced in a study of T cells after yellow fever vaccination. TCRdb independently ran MiXCR on the 5' RACE reads; one entry per CDR3 protein. The data show 310,000 or so distinct CDR3 sequences, 3.6% seen once. Here the sequenced sample was PBMCs, taken on the day of the yellow fever booster vaccination. The source of these receptors is a man aged 18 to 29 who received the YFV17D yellow fever vaccine.

Turning to this clonotype: A much bigger clone sits one base away, suggesting this may be a read error. V usage is TRBV5-1 and J usage is TRBJ2-1; D not certain. The CDR3 totals 13 residues. Germline V gene lookup returns CDR1 SGHRS and CDR2 YFSETQ. Trimming pared 0 bases from V and 8 bases from J, leaving 9 bases between. CDR3 protein: CASSLDGYHEQFF. The CDR3 DNA is TGCGCCAGCAGCTTGGACGGGTACCATGAGCAGTTCTTC.

This clonotype was observed at least ten times. The V and J genes are TRBV5-1 and TRBJ2-3, with 8 bases that match TRBD2. The V segment lost 0 bases and the J segment 2 bases; nucleotides outside the gene matches: 8. Germline V gene sequence: CDR1 SGHRS, CDR2 YFSETQ. The CDR3 is 17 amino acids. The CDR3 reads CASSLARSGGITDTQYF. For the CDR3, the DNA is TGCGCCAGCAGCTTGGCCAGGAGCGGGGGAATCACAGATACGCAGTATTTT. Drawing the rest from reference TRBV5-1 and TRBJ2-3, the complete variable domain is KAGVTQTPRYLIKTRGQQVTLSCSPISGHRSVSWYQQTPGQGLQFLFEYFSETQRNKGNFPGRFSGRQFSNSRSEMNVSTLELGDSALYLCASSLARSGGITDTQYFGPGTRLTVL.

There are a few counts of this clonotype. V usage is TRBV6-2 or TRBV6-3 and J usage is TRBJ1-4; D not certain. The CDR3 totals 15 residues. V gave up 0 bases and J gave up 2 bases, with 7 bases separating them. Germline-derived CDR1 and CDR2 are MNHEY and SVGEGT. CDR3 amino acids: CASSYSADTNEKLFF. The CDR3 DNA is TGTGCCAGCAGTTACTCGGCAGACACTAATGAAAAACTGTTTTTT.

This clonotype showed up many times. The chain recombines TRBV18 with TRBJ2-7; D uncertain. The germline V gene has CDR1 KGHSH and CDR2 LQKENI. The V and J ends lost 2 bases and 6 bases respectively, with 11 bases between them. This CDR3 is 13 amino acids long. Here the CDR3 DNA reads TGTGCCAGCTCACCAACAGAAATGATCGAGCAGTACTTC. Amino acid sequence: CASSPTEMIEQYF.

This clonotype was counted at least ten times. This chain connects TRBV20-1 to TRBJ1-5; D remains ambiguous. V was clipped by 6 bases and J by 3 bases, with 15 bases between them. CDR3 length equals 14 residues. CDR1 is DFQATT, CDR2 SNEGSKA, per germline (reference sequence). The CDR3 sequence is CSARTPSDNQPQHF. As DNA, the CDR3 is TGCAGTGCCAGGACTCCCTCAGACAATCAGCCCCAGCATTTT.

This clonotype has only a few counts. The genes are TRBV7-2 and TRBJ1-1; 9 positions agree with TRBD1. After removal of 2 bases from V and 5 bases from J, the junction contained 6 bases not matched to a gene. Germline V gene lookup returns CDR1 SGHTA and CDR2 FQGNSA. This CDR3 is 15 amino acids long. CDR3 DNA: TGTGCCAGCAGCTTACCCCGACAGGGGGATACTGAAGCTTTCTTT. Protein: CASSLPRQGDTEAFF.

V usage is TRBV4-2 and J usage is TRBJ2-3; possibly TRBD1 for D (6 bases). Germline CDR1 LGHNA, CDR2 YNFKEQ. The CDR3 has 15 amino acids. Trimming removed 1 base at V and 2 bases at J, with 10 bases between. CDR3 sequence (DNA): TGTGCCAGCAGCCAAGCTGGGGACAACACAGATACGCAGTATTTT. Its protein product is CASSQAGDNTDTQYF.

This clonotype was counted a few times. The V and J genes are TRBV5-4 and TRBJ2-3; 7 bases are a match to TRBD1. The CDR3 runs to 13 residues. V lost 9 bases to trimming and J lost 3 bases; unmatched junction nucleotides: 7. The germline V gene has CDR1 SGHNT and CDR2 YYREEE (reference sequence). The DNA for the CDR3 is TGTGCCACCAAACAGGGGCAAACAGATACGCAGTATTTT. Translation: CATKQGQTDTQYF.

This clonotype was observed at least ten times. The chain links TRBV2 to TRBJ2-5; D is perhaps TRBD2 (7 bases). CDR1 is SNHLY, CDR2 FYNNEI, per germline. This CDR3 spans 15 amino acids. V dropped 2 bases and J dropped 7 bases, with 17 bases sitting between them. CDR3 residues: CASSESLRGPGTQYF. The CDR3 nucleotides read TGTGCCAGCAGTGAATCCTTGCGGGGGCCAGGGACCCAGTACTTC.

V gene TRBV7-8 combines with J gene TRBJ2-1, with 9 bases aligning to TRBD1. The CDR3 has 14 amino acids. Germline V gene data show CDR1 as SGHVS and CDR2 as FQNEAQ. With V trimmed by 4 bases and J by 7 bases, 5 bases remained unmatched. The CDR3 DNA sequence: TGTGCCAGCAGCTGGACAGGGGTTGGAAATGAGCAGTTCTTC. Protein product: CASSWTGVGNEQFF.

The rearrangement joins TRBV7-9 to TRBJ2-3, with 8 bases lining up with TRBD2. J gave up 8 bases and V 7 bases, and 17 bases lay outside the gene matches. Germline loops: CDR1 SEHNR, CDR2 FQNEAQ (reference sequence). This CDR3 is built from 16 residues. CDR3 nucleotide sequence: TGTGCCAGCATCCTGGACGGGGGGGGGCCCTGGGGTACGCAGTATTTT. As protein: CASILDGGGPWGTQYF. Full variable domain (remainder filled in from reference TRBV7-9 and TRBJ2-3): DTGVSQNPRHKITKRGQNVTFRCDPISEHNRLYWYRQTLGQGPEFLTYFQNEAQLEKSRLLSDRFSAERPKGSFSTLEIQRTEQGDSAMYLCASILDGGGPWGTQYFGPGTRLTVL.

This clonotype was found many times. The V call is TRBV4-1, the J call TRBJ2-2, with D perhaps matching TRBD2 (5 bases). CDR3 length: 15 residues. V was cut by 1 base and J by 6 bases, with 12 bases left in between. The germline V gene encodes CDR1 MGHRA and CDR2 YSYEKL. CDR3 nucleotide sequence: TGCGCCAGCAGCCAAGTTGGACTCTCTTCCGGGGAGCTGTTTTTT. Its translation: CASSQVGLSSGELFF.

The chain uses TRBV20-1 and TRBJ2-3; D is undetermined. Trimming took off 2 bases at V and 4 bases at J, with 13 bases between the two ends. There are 14 residues in the CDR3. Germline V gives CDR1 DFQATT, CDR2 SNEGSKA (reference sequence). Here the CDR3 DNA reads TGCAGTGCTAGAATGGGTACTGGGGCAGATACGCAGTATTTT. The encoded protein is CSARMGTGADTQYF.

This clonotype was observed a handful of times. The chain couples TRBV27 to TRBJ2-7, with 8 bases fitting TRBD1. The V and J ends lost 7 bases and 3 bases, in that order; junction bases with no gene match: 8. The CDR3 has 14 amino acids. CDR1 is MNHEY, CDR2 SMNVEV, per germline (reference sequence). In DNA, the CDR3 is TGTGCCAGCAAACCGGGACAGGAGGGCTACGAGCAGTACTTC. It translates to CASKPGQEGYEQYF.

This clonotype has at least ten counts. The chain couples TRBV12-3 or TRBV12-4 to TRBJ2-5, with 8 bases aligning to TRBD1. This CDR3 has 12 amino acids. Germline trimming cut 7 bases from V and 10 bases from J; bases unmatched to any gene: 8. CDR3: CASTSGGAGQYF. DNA for the CDR3: TGTGCCAGCACCTCAGGGGGCGCAGGCCAGTACTTC.

This clonotype was observed a handful of times. The chain combines TRBV5-1 with TRBJ1-2; the D gene is possibly TRBD1 (5 bases). The CDR3 has 15 residues. The germline gives CDR1 SGHRS, CDR2 YFSETQ. The V end was cut by 5 bases, the J end by 0 bases, with 14 bases between. The CDR3 sequence is CASREVTASNYGYTF. The CDR3 nucleotides are TGCGCCAGCAGGGAGGTGACAGCGTCTAACTATGGCTACACCTTC.

This clonotype was recorded at least ten times. This rearrangement joins TRBV7-9 to TRBJ2-2; 10 bases match TRBD1. In germline, CDR1 is SEHNR, CDR2 FQNEAQ (reference sequence). This CDR3 has 16 residues. The J segment lost 1 base and the V segment lost 8 bases, leaving 7 bases of the junction unmatched. The CDR3 coding sequence is TGTGCCAGCTCCTTTTGGGACAGGGGGAACACCGGGGAGCTGTTTTTT. Residues: CASSFWDRGNTGELFF.